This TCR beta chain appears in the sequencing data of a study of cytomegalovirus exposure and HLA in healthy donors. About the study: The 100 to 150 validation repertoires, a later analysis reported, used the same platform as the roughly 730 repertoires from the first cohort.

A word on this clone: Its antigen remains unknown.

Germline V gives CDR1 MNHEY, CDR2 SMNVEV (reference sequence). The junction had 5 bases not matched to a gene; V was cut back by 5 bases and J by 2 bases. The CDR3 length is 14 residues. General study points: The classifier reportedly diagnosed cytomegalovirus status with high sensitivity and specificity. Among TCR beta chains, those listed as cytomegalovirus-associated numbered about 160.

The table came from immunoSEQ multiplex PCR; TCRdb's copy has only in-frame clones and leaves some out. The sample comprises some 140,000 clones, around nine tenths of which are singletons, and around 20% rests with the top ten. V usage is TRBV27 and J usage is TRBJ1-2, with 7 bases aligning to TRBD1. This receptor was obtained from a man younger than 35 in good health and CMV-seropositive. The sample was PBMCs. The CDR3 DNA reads TGTGCCAGCAGTAAAGACAGGGTGAACTATGGCTACACCTTC. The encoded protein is CASSKDRVNYGYTF.